The 21 T cell receptor beta chains below come from one sample, sequenced in a study of T cells in tuberculosis. Repertoires were generated with immunoSEQ multiplex PCR, while TCRdb's copy carries only in-frame clones and drops some. The table shows approximately 53,000 clones, with 90% to 95% occurring only once. Time point in this sample: new active TB diagnosis, blood taken before or within 7 days of starting treatment. The sample here was PBMCs, taken at tuberculosis diagnosis. These receptors were collected from an adult with tuberculosis.

This chain joins TRBV2 and TRBJ2-7; TRBD1 matches at 9 bases. The CDR3 is 12 residues long. Germline CDR1 SNHLY, CDR2 FYNNEI. V was pared by 5 bases and J by 7 bases, with 3 bases of the junction left unmatched. The CDR3 spells CASSSDRGEQYF. In nucleotides, the CDR3 is TGTGCCAGCAGTTCCGACAGGGGGGAGCAGTACTTC.

A single count supports this clone. The chain links TRBV27 to TRBJ1-6, with TRBD1 matching 8 bases. The CDR3 contains 16 residues. The trim removed 2 bases at V and 10 bases at J, leaving 10 bases unmatched. The germline V gene has CDR1 MNHEY and CDR2 SMNVEV (reference sequence). In DNA, the CDR3 is TGTGCCAGCAGTTTAAAGCGTTGGGACAGGAAATCACCCCTCCACTTT. This gives the protein CASSLKRWDRKSPLHF.

The chain recombines TRBV30 with TRBJ1-4; 7 bases are a match to TRBD1. Losses at the gene ends were 4 bases for V and 8 bases for J; bases not matched to a gene: 4. The CDR3 has 12 amino acids. Germline V gene lookup returns CDR1 GTSNPN and CDR2 SVGIG (reference sequence). CDR3 loop: CAWTGGGEKLFF. CDR3 sequence (DNA): TGTGCCTGGACAGGGGGAGGCGAAAAACTGTTTTTT.

J is TRBJ1-4 and V is TRBV4-1, with 9 bases lining up with TRBD1. CDR1 MGHRA and CDR2 YSYEKL come from the germline V gene. V shed 4 bases, J shed 7 bases, and the junction held 10 bases outside the gene matches. The CDR3 length is 16 residues. CDR3 in amino acids: CASSRNMGQGFEKLFF. CDR3 coding DNA: TGCGCCAGCAGCCGAAACATGGGACAGGGATTTGAAAAACTGTTTTTT.

The chain joins TRBV6-5 to TRBJ1-2; 8 bases are shared with TRBD1. The CDR3 is 12 amino acids. V was clipped by 5 bases and J by 10 bases; unmatched bases: 6. Germline V lookup: CDR1 MNHEY, CDR2 SVGAGI. Written as DNA, the CDR3 is TGTGCCAGCAGTGCCGACAGGGGAGACTACACCTTC. It yields the protein CASSADRGDYTF.

The chain combines TRBV28 with TRBJ2-1, with 11 positions matching TRBD2. The V gene's germline CDR1 is MDHEN and CDR2 SYDVKM. Trimming cost V 2 bases and J 4 bases; bases outside gene matches: 7. This CDR3 is 17 amino acids long. CDR3 residues: CASSLTSGSSSYNEQFF. In DNA, the CDR3 is TGTGCCAGCAGTTTAACTAGCGGGAGTTCGTCTTACAATGAGCAGTTCTTC.

The chain links TRBV9 to TRBJ2-1, with D maybe TRBD1 (5 bases). The V and J ends lost 1 base and 2 bases respectively, with 13 bases between them. In germline, CDR1 is SGDLS, CDR2 YYNGEE. CDR3 length: 16 amino acids. The CDR3 protein is CASSVFDSATYNEQFF. CDR3 coding DNA: TGTGCCAGCAGCGTATTCGACAGCGCGACCTACAATGAGCAGTTCTTC.

This clone has only a few counts. The V gene is TRBV6-1, the J gene TRBJ1-2; TRBD1 might be the D (5 bases). CDR3 length: 14 amino acids. Germline V gene lookup returns CDR1 MNHNS and CDR2 SASEGT. V was pared by 3 bases and J by 3 bases, with 11 bases between. Here the CDR3 DNA reads TGTGCCAGCAGTGAGAGCCAGGGTGACTATGGCTACACCTTC. Amino acids: CASSESQGDYGYTF.

V gene TRBV7-2 combines with J gene TRBJ2-7; 9 bases match TRBD1. Germline V gene lookup returns CDR1 SGHTA and CDR2 FQGNSA. This CDR3 spans 14 amino acids. V gave up 1 base and J gave up 2 bases; unmatched junction bases: 0. This chain's CDR3 is CASSLGQGAYEQYF. The CDR3 DNA reads TGTGCCAGCAGCTTAGGACAGGGGGCCTACGAGCAGTACTTC.

V gene TRBV7-2 combines with J gene TRBJ2-7; 10 bases match TRBD2. Germline trimming cut 0 bases from V and 3 bases from J; bases unmatched to any gene: 2. Germline CDR1 SGHTA, CDR2 FQGNSA. The CDR3 runs to 15 residues. This CDR3 reads CASSLASSGSYEQYF. CDR3 nucleotide sequence: TGTGCCAGCAGCTTAGCCTCTAGCGGGAGCTACGAGCAGTACTTC.

The chain links TRBV6-5 to TRBJ2-1; 9 nucleotides align to TRBD1. Per the germline V gene, CDR1 is MNHEY and CDR2 is SVGAGI. This CDR3 contains 15 residues. V shed 6 bases and J 2 bases; nucleotides not matched to a gene: 5. This CDR3 reads CASSKTGGPYNEQFF. The CDR3 coding sequence is TGTGCCAGCAGCAAAACAGGGGGCCCCTACAATGAGCAGTTCTTC.

The genes are TRBV30 and TRBJ1-2; D unclear. Germline CDR1 GTSNPN, CDR2 SVGIG (reference sequence). This CDR3 has 12 residues. V lost 2 bases to trimming and J lost 6 bases, with 10 bases between them. The CDR3 loop is CAWSLYSHGYTF. The CDR3 nucleotides are TGTGCCTGGAGTTTGTACAGCCATGGCTACACCTTC. The full variable domain, completed using reference TRBV30 and TRBJ1-2, is SQTIHQWPATLVQPVGSPLSLECTVEGTSNPNLYWYRQAAGRGLQLLFYSVGIGQISSEVPQNLSASRPQDRQFILSSKKLLLSDSGFYLCAWSLYSHGYTFGSGTRLTVV.

The chain has TRBV29-1 and TRBJ2-3; 7 positions agree with TRBD2. The germline V gene has CDR1 SQVTM and CDR2 ANQGSEA. The CDR3 covers 14 residues. J gave up 2 bases and V 6 bases, and 8 bases lay outside the gene matches. The CDR3 DNA reads TGCAGCGTGGATCGACTAGCCGTCACAGATACGCAGTATTTT. This translates into CSVDRLAVTDTQYF.

This clone has a handful of counts. CDR3: CASSLAGGDQPQHF. CDR3 DNA: TGTGCCAGCAGCTTAGCAGGGGGGGATCAGCCCCAGCATTTT. This chain links TRBV7-9 with TRBJ1-5, with TRBD1 as a possible D gene (6 bases). The CDR3 runs to 14 residues. Trimming stripped 0 bases from V and 5 bases from J, with 8 bases between. CDR1 SEHNR and CDR2 FQNEAQ come from the germline V gene (reference sequence).

In DNA form, the CDR3 reads TGCAGCGTGAAAACCACCGACAGGGAAGCTTTCTTT. This translates into CSVKTTDREAFF. V and J are TRBV29-1 and TRBJ1-1; D is perhaps TRBD1 (6 bases). V was trimmed by 6 bases and J by 8 bases, leaving 16 bases between them. The germline V gene has CDR1 SQVTM and CDR2 ANQGSEA. The CDR3 contains 12 residues.

CDR3 sequence (DNA): TGTGCTAGTGGATCCGACTTGTCCTACGAGCAGTACTTC. The encoded protein is CASGSDLSYEQYF. The chain couples TRBV12-5 to TRBJ2-7, with D hard to call. CDR3 size: 13 residues. Trimming took off 6 bases at V and 1 base at J, with 10 bases between the two ends. Germline V lookup: CDR1 LGHNT, CDR2 FRNRAP.

V usage is TRBV10-3 and J usage is TRBJ1-1, with D maybe TRBD1 (5 bases). V lost 10 bases to trimming and J lost 5 bases, with 14 bases between them. This CDR3 spans 12 amino acids. CDR1 and CDR2 (germline): ENHRY, SYGVKD. The DNA for the CDR3 is TGTGCCACCGCGGGGACGACAACTGAAGCTTTCTTT. It codes for CATAGTTTEAFF.

The rearrangement joins TRBV5-6 to TRBJ2-1; maybe TRBD1 (6 bases). Trimming removed 2 bases from V and 2 bases from J, with 11 bases in between. The CDR3 runs to 15 residues. Germline V gene data show CDR1 as SGHDT and CDR2 as YYEEEE. CDR3 bases: TGTGCCAGCAGCTTACGACAGGTAGCCTACAATGAGCAGTTCTTC. Encoded protein: CASSLRQVAYNEQFF.

This rearrangement joins TRBV18 to TRBJ2-6; no definite D call. CDR1 KGHSH and CDR2 LQKENI come from the germline V gene. CDR3 size: 15 residues. The ends were cut back, 3 bases at V and 5 bases at J, with 11 bases in the middle. The CDR3 here is CASSPGGLRANVLTF. CDR3 coding DNA: TGTGCCAGCTCACCCGGCGGATTGCGGGCCAACGTCCTGACTTTC. Full variable domain (remainder filled in from reference TRBV18 and TRBJ2-6): NAGVMQNPRHLVRRRGQEARLRCSPMKGHSHVYWYRQLPEEGLKFMVYLQKENIIDESGMPKERFSAEFPKEGPSILRIQQVVRGDSAAYFCASSPGGLRANVLTFGAGSRLTVL.

This clone appeared once. V gene TRBV11-2 combines with J gene TRBJ2-7, with D possibly being TRBD1 (6 bases). The CDR3 is made up of 15 amino acids. V was trimmed by 2 bases and J by 3 bases, leaving 14 bases between them. Germline V CDR1 and CDR2: SGHAT, FQNNGV. The CDR3 sequence: CASSLSRTDLYEQYF. CDR3 sequence (DNA): TGTGCCAGCAGCTTATCCAGGACAGACCTCTACGAGCAGTACTTC.

This clone appeared a single time. V and J are TRBV30 and TRBJ2-7; D is ambiguous. Germline assignment: CDR1 GTSNPN and CDR2 SVGIG (reference sequence). V was pared by 2 bases and J by 0 bases, with 8 bases between. The CDR3 is 13 residues long. CDR3 DNA sequence: TGTGCCTGGAGTCGTCAACACTCCTACGAGCAGTACTTC. Amino acids: CAWSRQHSYEQYF.